This T cell receptor (beta chain) was sequenced during a study of T-cell memory formation after mild COVID-19. About the research overall: Clusters of TCRs were largely donor specific.

From 5'RACE with constant-segment primers came TCR alpha and TCR beta cDNA libraries that carried sample barcodes and UMIs. TCRdb redid the calling of the 5' RACE reads with MiXCR, one entry per CDR3 protein. This sample has fewer than 450,000 distinct CDR3 sequences, with roughly 26% found just once. The ends were cut back, 7 bases at V and 1 base at J, with 10 bases in the middle. There are 13 residues in the CDR3. This clonotype was seen at least ten times. The V gene is TRBV12-3 or TRBV12-4, the J gene TRBJ1-1; no definite D call. This sequence originates from an adult woman who had mild COVID-19 (a few samples of this study predate the infection). Cell type and time point are not known. The sequenced material came from PBMCs or a T cell subset sorted from them (not recorded which). CDR3 sequence: CASTSPRNTEAFF. In DNA, the CDR3 is TGTGCCAGCACCTCGCCTCGGAACACTGAAGCTTTCTTT.